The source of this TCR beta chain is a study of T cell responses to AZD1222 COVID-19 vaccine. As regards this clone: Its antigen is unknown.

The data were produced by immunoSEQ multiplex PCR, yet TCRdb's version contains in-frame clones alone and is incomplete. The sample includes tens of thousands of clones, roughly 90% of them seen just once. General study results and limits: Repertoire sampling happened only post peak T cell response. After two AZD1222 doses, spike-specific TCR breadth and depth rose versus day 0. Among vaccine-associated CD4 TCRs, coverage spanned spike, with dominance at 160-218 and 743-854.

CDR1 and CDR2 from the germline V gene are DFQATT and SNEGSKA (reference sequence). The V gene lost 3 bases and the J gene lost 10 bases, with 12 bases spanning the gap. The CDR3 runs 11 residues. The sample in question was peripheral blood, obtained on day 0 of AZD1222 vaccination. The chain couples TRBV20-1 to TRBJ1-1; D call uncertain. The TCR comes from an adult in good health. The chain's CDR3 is CSARDAITAFF. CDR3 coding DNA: TGCAGTGCTAGGGACGCAATAACAGCTTTCTTT.